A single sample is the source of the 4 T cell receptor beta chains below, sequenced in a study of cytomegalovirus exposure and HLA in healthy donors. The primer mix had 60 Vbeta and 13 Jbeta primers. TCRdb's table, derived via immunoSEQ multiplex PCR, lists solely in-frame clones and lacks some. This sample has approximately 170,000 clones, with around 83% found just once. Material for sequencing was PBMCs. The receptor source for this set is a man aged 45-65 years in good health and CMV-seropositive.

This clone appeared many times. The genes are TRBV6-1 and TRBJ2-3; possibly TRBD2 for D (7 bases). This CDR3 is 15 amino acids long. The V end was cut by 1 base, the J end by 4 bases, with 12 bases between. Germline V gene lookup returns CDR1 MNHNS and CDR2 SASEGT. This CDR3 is CASSEDGGGPDTQYF. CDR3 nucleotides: TGTGCCAGCAGTGAAGATGGGGGGGGCCCAGATACGCAGTATTTT.

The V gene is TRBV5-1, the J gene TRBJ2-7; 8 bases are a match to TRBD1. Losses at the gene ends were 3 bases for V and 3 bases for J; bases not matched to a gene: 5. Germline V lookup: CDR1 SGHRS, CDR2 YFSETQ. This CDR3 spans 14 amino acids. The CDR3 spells CASSSTGGGYEQYF. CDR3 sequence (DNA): TGCGCCAGCAGCTCAACAGGGGGAGGCTACGAGCAGTACTTC.

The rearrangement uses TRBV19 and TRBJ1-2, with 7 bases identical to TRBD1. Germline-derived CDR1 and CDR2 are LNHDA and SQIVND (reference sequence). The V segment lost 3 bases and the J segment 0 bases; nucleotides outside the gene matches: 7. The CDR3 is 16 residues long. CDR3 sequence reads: CASSILQGTANYGYTF. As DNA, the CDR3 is TGTGCCAGTAGTATCCTACAGGGGACAGCTAACTATGGCTACACCTTC.

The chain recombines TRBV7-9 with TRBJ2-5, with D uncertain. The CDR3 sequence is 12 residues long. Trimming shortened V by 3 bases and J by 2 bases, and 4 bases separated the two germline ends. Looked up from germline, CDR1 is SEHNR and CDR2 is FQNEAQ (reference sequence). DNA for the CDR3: TGTGCCAGCAGCTTGCGTCAAGAGACCCAGTACTTC. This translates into CASSLRQETQYF.